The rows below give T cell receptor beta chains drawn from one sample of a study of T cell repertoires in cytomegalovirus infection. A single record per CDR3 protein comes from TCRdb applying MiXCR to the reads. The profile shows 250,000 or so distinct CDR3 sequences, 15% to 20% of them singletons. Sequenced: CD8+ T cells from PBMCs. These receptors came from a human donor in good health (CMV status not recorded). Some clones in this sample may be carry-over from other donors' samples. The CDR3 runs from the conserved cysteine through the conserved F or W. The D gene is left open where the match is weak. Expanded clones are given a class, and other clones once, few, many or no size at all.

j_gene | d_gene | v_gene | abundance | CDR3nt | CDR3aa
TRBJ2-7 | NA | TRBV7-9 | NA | TGTGCCAGCAGCTCCTACAGGGAAGGCGAGCAGTACTTC | CASSSYREGEQYF
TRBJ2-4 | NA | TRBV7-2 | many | TGTGCCAGCAGCACCACGACAGTAGCCAAAAACATTCAGTACTTC | CASSTTTVAKNIQYF
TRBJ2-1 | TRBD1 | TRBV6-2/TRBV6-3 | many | TGTGCCAGCAGTTACAGACGGACAGGGGGCCTTTACAATGAGCAGTTCTTC | CASSYRRTGGLYNEQFF
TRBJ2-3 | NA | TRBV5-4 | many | TGTGCCAGCAGCTTGGGAGAGCCTAGCACAGATACGCAGTATTTT | CASSLGEPSTDTQYF
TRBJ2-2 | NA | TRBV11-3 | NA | TGTGCCAGCTGCGACAGTACCGGGGAGCTGTTTTTT | CASCDSTGELFF
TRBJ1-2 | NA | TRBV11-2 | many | TGTGCCAGCAGCATGACGGAAGGCTACACCTTC | CASSMTEGYTF
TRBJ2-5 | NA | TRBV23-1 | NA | TGCGCCAGCAGTCAATACAGGACCCAGTACTTC | CASSQYRTQYF
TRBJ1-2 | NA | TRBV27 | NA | TGTGCCAGCGGTAGGGGGGATGGCTACACCTTC | CASGRGDGYTF
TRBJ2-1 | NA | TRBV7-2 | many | TGTGCCAGCAGCTTAGACGTAGGTCTAGATCGCCGCAATGAGCAGTTCTTC | CASSLDVGLDRRNEQFF
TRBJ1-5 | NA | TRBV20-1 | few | TGCAGTGCTAGAGTAGGTGCGAATCAGCCCCAGCATTTT | CSARVGANQPQHF
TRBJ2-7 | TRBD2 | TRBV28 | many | TGTGCAAGTAGCGGGGGGGTCCGCTACGAGCAGTACTTC | CASSGGVRYEQYF
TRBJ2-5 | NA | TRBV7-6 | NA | TGTGCCAGCAGCTTAGCGGCTAGCGCTGTTTTCGAGACCCAGTACTTC | CASSLAASAVFETQYF
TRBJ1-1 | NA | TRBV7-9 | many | TGTGCCAGCAGCTTGGCGTCGAGGACTGAAGCTTTCTTT | CASSLASRTEAFF
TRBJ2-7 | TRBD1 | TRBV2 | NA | TGTGCCAGCAGTGAAGGGACAGGTCTTACCTACGAGCAGTACTTC | CASSEGTGLTYEQYF
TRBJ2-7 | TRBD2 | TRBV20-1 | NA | TGCAGTGCTATTTTAAGCGGGGGGCCCTCGTACGAGCAGTACTTC | CSAILSGGPSYEQYF
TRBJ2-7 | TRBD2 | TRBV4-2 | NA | TGTGCCAGCAGCGGGGGGGTCTACGAGCAGTACTTC | CASSGGVYEQYF
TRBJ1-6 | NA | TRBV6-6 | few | TGTGCCAGCAGTTACGGGGGGCAGTACAACTATAATTCACCCCTCCACTTT | CASSYGGQYNYNSPLHF
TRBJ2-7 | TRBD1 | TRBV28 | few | TGTGCCAGCAGTTCCTTCCGGACAGGGCTTACGCGGGCCTACGAGCAGTACTTC | CASSSFRTGLTRAYEQYF
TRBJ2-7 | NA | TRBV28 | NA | TGTGCCAGCAGTTTAGTCGGAGGGGGGGAACAACGTTACTTC | CASSLVGGGEQRYF
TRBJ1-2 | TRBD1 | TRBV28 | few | TGTGCCAGCTCGGCAGGGGGCGATTCCTATGGCTACACCTTC | CASSAGGDSYGYTF
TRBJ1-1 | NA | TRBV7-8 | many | TGTGCCAGCAGCTTAACTCCCCGGGGGCAGTGGAACACTGAAGCTTTCTTT | CASSLTPRGQWNTEAFF
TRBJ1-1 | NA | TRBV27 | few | TGTGCCAGCGGACCCAGCACATGGACTGAAGCTTTCTTT | CASGPSTWTEAFF
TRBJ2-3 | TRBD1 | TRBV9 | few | TGTGCCAGCCGAATGGGACAGGCCGATGTTGGGACAGATACGCAGTATTTT | CASRMGQADVGTDTQYF
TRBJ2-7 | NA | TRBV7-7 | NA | TGTGCTAGCAGCTTTGGGACATACTACGAGCAGTACTTC | CASSFGTYYEQYF
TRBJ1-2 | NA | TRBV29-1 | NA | TGCAGCGTTGATTTGGGGGCGATTGGCTACACCTTC | CSVDLGAIGYTF
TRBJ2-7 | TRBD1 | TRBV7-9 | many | TGTGCCAGCAGCGGGACGGGACAGACTTCCTACGAGCAGTACTTC | CASSGTGQTSYEQYF
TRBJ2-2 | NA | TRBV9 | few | TGTGCCAGCCAGGGATCCCTGGCCCCCGGGGAGCTGTTTTTT | CASQGSLAPGELFF
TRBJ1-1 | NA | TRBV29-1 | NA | TGCAGCGCCCGGGCACTCCCGGAGCAAACTGAAGCTTTCTTT | CSARALPEQTEAFF
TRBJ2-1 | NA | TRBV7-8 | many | TGTGCCAGCAGCCCAACTGACGCCGTGAGGAGGGGGCTTTTCAATGAGCAGTTCTTC | CASSPTDAVRRGLFNEQFF
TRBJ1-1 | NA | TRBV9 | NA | TGTGCCAGCAGCGCTCCCGATGGGAACACTGAAGCTTTCTTT | CASSAPDGNTEAFF
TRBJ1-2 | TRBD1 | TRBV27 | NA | TGTGCCAGCAGTTACGACAGGGGAGGGGATGCCTATGGCTACACCTTC | CASSYDRGGDAYGYTF
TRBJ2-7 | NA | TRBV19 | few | TGTGCCAGTAGTCCGGGCAATACCTACGAGCAGTACTTC | CASSPGNTYEQYF
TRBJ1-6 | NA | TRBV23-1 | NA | TGCGCCAGCAGTCGCCCGGGGGGGTCCGGAAATTCACCCCTCCACTTT | CASSRPGGSGNSPLHF
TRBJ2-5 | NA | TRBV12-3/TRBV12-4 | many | TGTGCCAGCAGCCCTGGCGAGACCCAGTACTTC | CASSPGETQYF
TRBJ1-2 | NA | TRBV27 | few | TGTGCCAGCAGTTTATTTTCCAGGGGAGAGGATGGCTACACCTTC | CASSLFSRGEDGYTF
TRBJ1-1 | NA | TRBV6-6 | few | TGTGCCAGCAAGGTTGACGGTGACATGAACACTGAAGCTTTCTTT | CASKVDGDMNTEAFF
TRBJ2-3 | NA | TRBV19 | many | TGTGCCAGTAGTATTCCAGGGACTGAAGATACGCAGTATTTT | CASSIPGTEDTQYF
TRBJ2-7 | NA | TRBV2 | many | TGTGCCAGCAGGTGGGACGGCTCCTACGAGCAGTACTTC | CASRWDGSYEQYF
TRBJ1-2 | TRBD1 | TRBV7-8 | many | TGTGCCAGCAGCTTAGTGTGGACAGGAGGAGGCTACACCTTC | CASSLVWTGGGYTF
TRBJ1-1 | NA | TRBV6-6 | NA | TGTGCCAGCAGTTATTTTGGATCGAACACTGAAGCTTTCTTT | CASSYFGSNTEAFF
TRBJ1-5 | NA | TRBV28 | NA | TGTGCCAGCCGTGAGGAATCTATAAGCAATCAGCCCCAGCATTTT | CASREESISNQPQHF
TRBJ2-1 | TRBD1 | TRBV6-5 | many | TGTGCCAGCAGTCCTGGGACAGGAACCTACAATGAGCAGTTCTTC | CASSPGTGTYNEQFF
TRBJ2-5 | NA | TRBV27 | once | TGTGCCAGCAGTTTTGCGGGGACCCAGTACTTC | CASSFAGTQYF
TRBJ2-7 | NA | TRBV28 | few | TGTGCCAGCAGTTTGTTTGGGGGAAATTACGAGCAGTACTTC | CASSLFGGNYEQYF
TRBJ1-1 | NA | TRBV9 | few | TGTGCCAGCAGCGTAGAGGGGGGGACGGGTAAGAACACTGAAGCTTTCTTT | CASSVEGGTGKNTEAFF
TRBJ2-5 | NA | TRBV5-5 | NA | TGTGCCAGCAGCTTGAGGTCAATCACGACAGCCCAAGAGACCCAGTACTTC | CASSLRSITTAQETQYF
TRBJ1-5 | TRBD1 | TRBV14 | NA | TGTGCCAGCAGCCAAGCGGGACAGGGGGTAAATCAGCCCCAGCATTTT | CASSQAGQGVNQPQHF
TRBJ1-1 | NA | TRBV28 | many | TGTGCCAGCAGTTTATGGCAGAACACTGAAGCTTTCTTT | CASSLWQNTEAFF
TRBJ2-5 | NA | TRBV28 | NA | TGTGCCAGCAGTTTATATCAAACGAGTCAAGAGACCCAGTACTTC | CASSLYQTSQETQYF
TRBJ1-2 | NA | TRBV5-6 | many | TGTGCCAGCAGCTTGCCATCCGAACATGGCTACACCTTC | CASSLPSEHGYTF
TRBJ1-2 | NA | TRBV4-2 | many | TGTGCCAGCACCATGGACACTAAAGACTATGGCTACACCTTC | CASTMDTKDYGYTF
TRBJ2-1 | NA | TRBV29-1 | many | TGCAGCGTTGAAGGGGGCTCCTACAATGAGCAGTTCTTC | CSVEGGSYNEQFF
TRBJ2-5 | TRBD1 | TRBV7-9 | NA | TGTGCCAGCAGCCCACAGACAGGGGAAGGCCAAGAGACCCAGTACTTC | CASSPQTGEGQETQYF
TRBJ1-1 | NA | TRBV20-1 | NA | TGCAGTGCTCGACGGGGGGTATACACTGAAGCTTTCTTT | CSARRGVYTEAFF